This T cell receptor beta chain originates from a study of T cells expressing NK-cell markers. TCRdb reprocessed the 5' RACE reads; each CDR3 protein has one entry and no DNA is given. Recorded for this sample: 150,000 or so distinct CDR3 sequences. The germline gives CDR1 MNHEY, CDR2 SMNVEV (reference sequence). The CDR3 runs to 12 residues. The receptor was isolated from a woman aged 50 to 60 in good health. The V gene is TRBV27, the J gene TRBJ1-1; TCRdb lists TRBD1, though no DNA is available to test this call. Sequencing used blood T cells: a sorted CD56 or NKG2C T cell subset, CD4+ or CD8+ T cells, or bulk PBMC T cells (not recorded which). The CDR3 loop reads CAARGSNTEAFF.